A selection of T cell receptor beta chains follows, all from one sample in a study of cytomegalovirus exposure and HLA in healthy donors. Repertoires were generated with immunoSEQ multiplex PCR, while TCRdb's copy carries only in-frame clones and drops some. The sample carries over 55,000 clones, over 75% recorded once. The sequencing input was PBMCs. These receptors were collected from a male donor in good health and CMV-seronegative. The CDR3 runs from the conserved cysteine through the conserved F or W. A D gene is named only where the DNA matches it firmly. The listing skips clone size in some rows; elsewhere it reads once, few, many or a size class.

TRBJ2-5	.	TRBV21-1	.	18	CASSKGSWTSGGEETQYF	TGTGCCAGCAGCAAAGGGTCCTGGACTAGCGGGGGGGAAGAGACCCAGTACTTC
TRBJ2-5	.	TRBV5-8	.	15	CASSLVGVRQETQYF	TGTGCCAGCAGCTTGGTAGGGGTGCGGCAAGAGACCCAGTACTTC
TRBJ1-4	TRBD1	TRBV7-9	.	17	CASSSSPGTGFDEKLFF	TGTGCCAGCAGCTCCAGTCCCGGGACAGGGTTTGATGAAAAACTGTTTTTT
TRBJ1-5	TRBD1	TRBV10-3	.	15	CAISALQGAIQPQHF	TGTGCCATCAGTGCACTCCAGGGGGCTATTCAGCCCCAGCATTTT
TRBJ1-4	.	TRBV7-3	.	13	CASSLGQGSKLFF	TGTGCCAGCAGCTTAGGGCAGGGTTCAAAACTGTTTTTT
TRBJ1-2	TRBD1	TRBV5-1	once	16	CASSLTLRTGGRGYTF	TGCGCCAGCAGCTTGACACTTCGGACAGGGGGCAGGGGCTACACCTTC
TRBJ1-1	TRBD1	TRBV9	.	13	CASSSYRGTEAFF	TGTGCCAGCAGCTCCTACAGGGGAACTGAAGCTTTCTTT
TRBJ1-1	.	TRBV7-6	few	16	CASSLAVWGGSTEAFF	TGTGCCAGCAGCTTAGCGGTATGGGGAGGCAGCACTGAAGCTTTCTTT
TRBJ1-6	TRBD1	TRBV18	.	16	CASSINRGESNSPLHF	TGTGCCAGCTCAATTAACAGGGGAGAAAGTAATTCACCCCTCCACTTT
TRBJ2-3	TRBD1	TRBV5-4	.	16	CASSPQDRVGPDTQYF	TGTGCCAGCAGTCCACAGGACAGGGTGGGGCCAGATACGCAGTATTTT
TRBJ2-3	TRBD2	TRBV2	once	14	CASTGLDSTDTQYF	TGTGCCAGCACCGGACTAGATAGCACAGATACGCAGTATTTT
TRBJ1-1	.	TRBV19	.	14	CASKVVRGNTEAFF	TGTGCCAGCAAAGTAGTGAGAGGAAACACTGAAGCTTTCTTT
TRBJ2-1	TRBD2	TRBV25-1	.	15	CASSDLAGGDHEQFF	TGTGCCAGCAGTGACCTAGCGGGGGGGGACCATGAGCAGTTCTTC
TRBJ2-3	.	TRBV7-6	.	15	CASSLVQGTTDTQYF	TGTGCCAGCAGCTTAGTTCAGGGTACCACAGATACGCAGTATTTT
TRBJ1-1	TRBD1	TRBV6-1	.	16	CASSAGTGLQNTEAFF	TGTGCCAGCAGTGCCGGGACAGGGCTTCAGAACACTGAAGCTTTCTTT
TRBJ2-7	TRBD2	TRBV10-3	.	14	CAIRGGTSAYEQYF	TGTGCCATCAGGGGGGGGACTAGCGCCTACGAGCAGTACTTC
TRBJ1-4	.	TRBV9	.	15	CASSPDSATNEKLFF	TGTGCCAGCAGCCCAGACAGCGCAACTAATGAAAAACTGTTTTTT
TRBJ2-1	TRBD2	TRBV5-1	.	13	CASSPGLALEQFF	TGCGCCAGCAGCCCCGGACTAGCGCTAGAGCAGTTCTTC
TRBJ2-1	TRBD2	TRBV4-2	few	17	CASSQDTSGGALNEQFF	TGTGCCAGCAGCCAAGATACTAGCGGGGGGGCCCTTAATGAGCAGTTCTTC
TRBJ2-2	.	TRBV6-5	once	12	CASKWGAGELFF	TGTGCCAGCAAATGGGGGGCCGGGGAGCTGTTTTTT
TRBJ2-5	.	TRBV6-5	.	14	CASSYLSGGETQYF	TGTGCCAGCAGTTACTTAAGCGGAGGAGAGACCCAGTACTTC
TRBJ2-5	TRBD2	TRBV11-3	.	16	CASRPAGRGESETQYF	TGTGCCAGCAGACCAGCGGGGCGGGGGGAATCAGAGACCCAGTACTTC
TRBJ1-2	TRBD1	TRBV28	once	14	CASSRDRRAYGYTF	TGTGCCAGCAGCCGGGACAGGCGGGCCTATGGCTACACCTTC
TRBJ1-1	TRBD1	TRBV7-7	.	15	CASSLEGGMNTEAFF	TGTGCCAGCAGCTTAGAAGGGGGCATGAACACTGAAGCTTTCTTT
TRBJ1-6	.	TRBV25-1	.	13	CATGGFSDSPLHF	TGTGCCACTGGGGGGTTTTCGGATTCACCCCTCCACTTT
TRBJ2-2	.	TRBV28	.	14	CASRGHPNTGELFF	TGTGCCAGCAGGGGACATCCGAACACCGGGGAGCTGTTTTTT
TRBJ1-1	.	TRBV4-3	.	18	CASSQGYARVTPGTEAFF	TGCGCCAGCAGCCAAGGGTATGCGAGGGTTACGCCGGGGACTGAAGCTTTCTTT
TRBJ1-3	.	TRBV19	.	15	CASSISQVSGNTIYF	TGTGCCAGTAGTATATCTCAGGTTTCTGGAAACACCATATATTTT
TRBJ2-2	.	TRBV7-6	.	13	CASSFREAGELFF	TGTGCCAGCAGCTTCAGGGAGGCCGGGGAGCTGTTTTTT
TRBJ2-1	TRBD2	TRBV18	.	15	CASSPTSGGANEQFF	TGTGCCAGCTCACCCACTAGCGGGGGGGCCAATGAGCAGTTCTTC
TRBJ2-5	.	TRBV19	few	13	CASSMNGGETQYF	TGTGCCAGTAGTATGAACGGGGGAGAGACCCAGTACTTC
TRBJ2-2	.	TRBV6-5	.	14	CASRGGRGTGELFF	TGTGCCAGCCGGGGGGGCAGGGGGACCGGGGAGCTGTTTTTT
TRBJ2-1	.	TRBV6-5	.	13	CASSLQGYNEQFF	TGTGCCAGCAGTTTACAGGGCTACAATGAGCAGTTCTTC
TRBJ1-1	.	TRBV7-9	few	14	CASSYSQEYTEAFF	TGTGCCAGCAGCTATTCGCAGGAATACACTGAAGCTTTCTTT
TRBJ2-7	TRBD2	TRBV4-2	.	15	CASSLTGTRLYEQYF	TGTGCCAGCAGTCTCACCGGGACTAGGCTCTACGAGCAGTACTTC
TRBJ2-7	.	TRBV19	.	14	CASSISHGSYEQYF	TGTGCCAGTAGTATATCTCACGGCTCCTACGAGCAGTACTTC
TRBJ1-1	.	TRBV14	.	13	CASSQVRSVEAFF	TGTGCCAGCAGCCAAGTGCGTAGTGTTGAAGCTTTCTTT
TRBJ2-7	TRBD1	TRBV7-8	.	18	CASSLSLRDRGSAYEQYF	TGTGCCAGCAGCTTAAGCCTCCGGGACAGGGGATCCGCATACGAGCAGTACTTC
TRBJ2-1	TRBD1	TRBV2	.	14	CASSERQGFNEQFF	TGTGCCAGCAGTGAGAGACAGGGCTTCAATGAGCAGTTCTTC
TRBJ1-2	TRBD1	TRBV29-1	.	11	CSVKQGARYTF	TGCAGCGTAAAGCAGGGGGCACGCTACACCTTC
TRBJ1-1	.	TRBV19	once	14	CASTQARGSTEAFF	TGTGCCAGCACCCAGGCCCGGGGTAGCACTGAAGCTTTCTTT
TRBJ1-6	.	TRBV18	few	14	CASRVAGDNSPLHF	TGTGCCAGCAGAGTGGCGGGAGACAATTCACCCCTCCACTTT